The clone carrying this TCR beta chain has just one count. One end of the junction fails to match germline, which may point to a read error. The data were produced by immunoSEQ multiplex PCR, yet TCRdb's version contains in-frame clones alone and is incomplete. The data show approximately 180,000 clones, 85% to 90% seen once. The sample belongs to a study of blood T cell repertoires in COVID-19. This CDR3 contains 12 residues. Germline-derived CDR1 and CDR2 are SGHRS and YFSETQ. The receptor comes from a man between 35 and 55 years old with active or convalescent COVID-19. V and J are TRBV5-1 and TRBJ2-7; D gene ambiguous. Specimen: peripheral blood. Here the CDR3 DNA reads TGCGCCAGCCGTTCTGAAGGTTACAGTTTGAACTTC. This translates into CASRSEGYSLNF.